These 11 T cell receptor beta chains share one sample of origin, sequenced in a study of blood T cell repertoires in COVID-19 (dated by TCRdb to the early 2020s). The library was produced with the immunoSEQ multiplex PCR assay. This immuneACCESS table, as held by TCRdb, lists in-frame sequences with V and J called but not all clones. Of the missing ones, under half trace to an unresolved V gene in checked studies; the others have no known cause. This sample holds about 230,000 clones; approximately 87% were observed only once. The biggest ten clones account for under 3% of the sample. Sample: peripheral blood. Receptor source: a woman between 65 and 79 years old with active or convalescent COVID-19.

This chain links TRBV6-5 with TRBJ1-2; possibly TRBD1 for D (6 bases). From germline, CDR1 is MNHEY and CDR2 SVGAGI. This CDR3 has 14 amino acids. The V end lost 4 bases, the J end lost 5 bases, and 14 bases lay between the germline ends. CDR3 in amino acids: CASSWGRGGYGYTF. The CDR3 nucleotides are TGTGCCAGCAGTTGGGGACGAGGGGGTTATGGCTACACCTTC.

The V call is TRBV9, the J call TRBJ2-1; 8 nucleotides agree with TRBD2. V gave up 0 bases and J gave up 5 bases; unmatched junction bases: 1. The CDR3 is 14 residues long. Germline CDR1 SGDLS, CDR2 YYNGEE. Here the CDR3 reads CASSVGGGNNEQFF. The CDR3 DNA is TGTGCCAGCAGCGTAGGCGGGGGGAACAATGAGCAGTTCTTC.

The chain couples TRBV30 to TRBJ2-6, with 10 bases that match TRBD1. This CDR3 has 13 residues. The germline V gene has CDR1 GTSNPN and CDR2 SVGIG (reference sequence). V gave up 4 bases and J gave up 14 bases; unmatched junction bases: 8. The CDR3 reads CAWKTGTGALLTF. The CDR3 DNA is TGTGCCTGGAAAACCGGGACAGGGGCCCTCCTGACTTTC.

The chain uses TRBV3-1 (or the pseudogene TRBV3-2) and TRBJ2-1; 10 nucleotides line up with TRBD2. CDR3 length equals 16 residues. The junction had 5 bases not matched to a gene; V was cut back by 5 bases and J by 1 base. Germline lookup yields CDR1 LGHDT and CDR2 YNNKEL (reference sequence). CDR3 loop: CASSTPSGSSYNEQFF. The CDR3, as DNA: TGTGCCAGCAGCACCCCTAGCGGGAGTTCCTACAATGAGCAGTTCTTC.

This sequence joins TRBV5-5 and TRBJ1-1; D might be TRBD1 (5 bases). Germline V gene data show CDR1 as SGHKS and CDR2 as YYEKEE (reference sequence). Trimming removed 4 bases from V and 2 bases from J, with 9 bases in between. This CDR3 is 13 amino acids long. CDR3 sequence reads: CASSLTVNTEAFF. The CDR3, as DNA: TGTGCCAGCAGCCTGACAGTAAACACTGAAGCTTTCTTT.

There are a few counts of this clone. The rearrangement links TRBV10-3 to TRBJ1-6, with 9 positions matching TRBD1. V lost 5 bases and J lost 10; bases outside the gene matches: 9. CDR3 length: 15 residues. The germline V gene encodes CDR1 ENHRY and CDR2 SYGVKD. The CDR3 region is CAISPGQGSVSPLHF. The DNA of the CDR3 is TGTGCCATCAGTCCGGGACAGGGATCAGTATCACCCCTCCACTTT.

The chain uses TRBV7-3 and TRBJ2-3; 8 bases line up with TRBD2. Germline CDR1 is SGHTA and CDR2 is FQGTGA. V lost 8 bases to trimming and J lost 0 bases; unmatched junction nucleotides: 7. CDR3 size: 15 residues. Written as DNA, the CDR3 is TGTGCCAGCCTTGCGGTAGCGGGGAGCACAGATACGCAGTATTTT. It translates to CASLAVAGSTDTQYF.

V is TRBV6-2 or TRBV6-3 and J is TRBJ1-2; 8 nucleotides agree with TRBD1. Germline V lookup: CDR1 MNHEY, CDR2 SVGEGT. The CDR3 is made up of 14 amino acids. Germline trimming cut 5 bases from V and 4 bases from J; bases unmatched to any gene: 6. DNA for the CDR3: TGTGCCAGCAGTGGCGGGACAGGACTCTATGGCTACACCTTC. As protein: CASSGGTGLYGYTF.

CDR3 coding DNA: TGTGCCAGCAGCCTAACGTCCAACTACGAGCAGTACTTC. Its translation is CASSLTSNYEQYF. V gene TRBV5-6 combines with J gene TRBJ2-7; the D is unclear. V lost 4 bases and J lost 3, with 11 bases in between. The CDR3 totals 13 residues. The germline V gene encodes CDR1 SGHDT and CDR2 YYEEEE.

This CDR3 is CASTLGERGGETQYF. The CDR3, as DNA: TGCGCCAGCACACTCGGGGAGCGGGGGGGCGAGACCCAGTACTTC. This rearrangement joins TRBV5-1 to TRBJ2-5; 10 bases fit TRBD2. V lost 6 bases and J lost 5; bases outside the gene matches: 10. Germline V gene lookup returns CDR1 SGHRS and CDR2 YFSETQ. The CDR3 runs 15 residues.

CDR3 region: CASSLVAGGRETQYF. DNA for the CDR3: TGTGCCAGCAGCTTGGTAGCGGGGGGGAGAGAGACCCAGTACTTC. The gene calls are TRBV5-8 and TRBJ2-5, with 11 bases that match TRBD2. The junction had 2 bases not matched to a gene; V was cut back by 0 bases and J by 4 bases. Germline V gives CDR1 SGHTS, CDR2 YDEGEE. This CDR3 has 15 amino acids.